The rows below give T cell receptor beta chains drawn from one sample of a study of radiation and T cells in renal cell carcinoma. Repertoires were generated with immunoSEQ multiplex PCR, while TCRdb's copy carries only in-frame clones and drops some. This sample has approximately 17,000 clones, with roughly 50% found just once. This specimen consisted of tumor tissue, obtained from a patient whose treatment included radiotherapy and nephrectomy. These receptors were obtained from a woman aged 55-69 years with renal cell carcinoma. Both conserved end residues are part of each CDR3. The D gene is left open where the match is weak. Size is stated for part of the rows, as once, few or many counts, or as a class when the clone is expanded.

few	TRBV4-1	TRBD1	TRBJ1-2	CASSLAGGAGYGYTF	TGCGCCAGCAGCTTGGCAGGGGGCGCTGGCTATGGCTACACCTTC
-	TRBV6-5	-	TRBJ1-3	CASRLVSGNTIYF	TGTGCCAGCAGACTAGTCTCTGGAAACACCATATATTTT
-	TRBV6-5	-	TRBJ1-1	CASSFVRGRTEAFF	TGTGCCAGCAGCTTCGTGAGGGGTCGGACTGAAGCTTTCTTT
-	TRBV2	-	TRBJ1-5	CASSYGNQPQHF	TGTGCCAGCAGTTACGGCAATCAGCCCCAGCATTTT
-	TRBV6-5	TRBD2	TRBJ2-7	CASSPDGRTYEQYF	TGTGCCAGCAGTCCCGACGGGAGGACCTACGAGCAGTACTTC
-	TRBV7-2	TRBD1	TRBJ2-7	CASSRDRVSSYEQYF	TGTGCCAGCAGCAGGGACAGGGTTTCCTCCTACGAGCAGTACTTC
-	TRBV25-1	TRBD1	TRBJ2-6	CASRQTGDVTGANVLTF	TGTGCCAGCAGGCAGACAGGGGATGTAACTGGGGCCAACGTCCTGACTTTC
few	TRBV11-2	-	TRBJ1-1	CASSLARGGEGTEAFF	TGTGCCAGCAGCTTAGCACGAGGGGGTGAGGGGACTGAAGCTTTCTTT
-	TRBV18	-	TRBJ2-3	CASSPQGDTQYF	TGTGCCAGCTCACCACAGGGAGATACGCAGTATTTT
-	TRBV5-1	TRBD1	TRBJ2-7	CASSDWDRGRNEQYF	TGCGCCAGCAGCGACTGGGACAGGGGGCGAAACGAGCAGTACTTC
medium-sized	TRBV5-1	TRBD2	TRBJ2-5	CASSLTGTSGRETQYF	TGCGCCAGCAGCTTAACCGGGACTAGCGGTCGGGAGACCCAGTACTTC
-	TRBV5-1	-	TRBJ2-7	CASSSAGRIRGLEQYF	TGCGCCAGCAGCTCGGCGGGTAGGATACGGGGGCTCGAGCAGTACTTC
once	TRBV5-6	TRBD1	TRBJ2-3	CASSLLETGNTDTQYF	TGTGCCAGCAGCTTGTTGGAGACAGGGAACACAGATACGCAGTATTTT
many	TRBV6-5	-	TRBJ1-2	CASRALGYGYTF	TGTGCCAGCAGGGCACTGGGCTATGGCTACACCTTC
once	TRBV6-6	TRBD1	TRBJ2-7	CASSYGGQGSYEQYF	TGTGCCAGCAGTTACGGAGGACAGGGTTCCTACGAGCAGTACTTC
few	TRBV2	-	TRBJ1-4	CASSEGGNRLIF	TGTGCCAGCAGTGAAGGAGGGAACAGGCTGATTTTT
-	TRBV28	TRBD1	TRBJ2-7	CASSLRTGGRYEQYF	TGTGCCAGCAGCCTACGGACAGGGGGCAGGTACGAGCAGTACTTC
few	TRBV10-3	-	TRBJ1-6	CAINDGSSPLHF	TGTGCCATCAATGACGGGTCTTCACCCCTCCACTTT
-	TRBV6-5	-	TRBJ1-1	CASSPPAGRGTEAFF	TGTGCCAGCAGTCCCCCCGCAGGAAGGGGGACTGAAGCTTTCTTT
once	TRBV28	-	TRBJ2-7	CASSLPTVFEPESSYEQYF	TGTGCCAGCAGTTTACCCACGGTCTTCGAGCCTGAAAGCTCCTACGAGCAGTACTTC
-	TRBV5-1	-	TRBJ1-4	CASSGPTEATNEKLFF	TGCGCCAGCAGCGGACCTACAGAGGCAACTAATGAAAAACTGTTTTTT
-	TRBV7-3	-	TRBJ2-7	CASSLGSGEQYEQYF	TGTGCCAGCAGCTTAGGATCAGGGGAGCAATACGAGCAGTACTTC
-	TRBV19	TRBD2	TRBJ2-1	CASIPNTSGRRNEQFF	TGTGCCAGTATCCCGAACACTAGCGGGAGACGGAATGAGCAGTTCTTC
-	TRBV14	-	TRBJ2-1	CASNNYAAQQFF	TGTGCCAGTAACAATTATGCAGCCCAGCAGTTCTTC
many	TRBV5-4	-	TRBJ2-7	CASSSDRSYEQYF	TGTGCCAGCAGTTCGGACCGATCCTACGAGCAGTACTTC
few	TRBV27	TRBD2	TRBJ2-5	CASSLTGTSPETQYF	TGTGCCAGCAGTTTGACCGGGACTAGCCCAGAGACCCAGTACTTC
many	TRBV18	-	TRBJ1-1	CASSPSQVGSNTEAFF	TGTGCCAGCTCCCCCTCACAGGTGGGTTCGAACACTGAAGCTTTCTTT
few	TRBV19	TRBD1	TRBJ2-7	CASSPLGDRGDYEQYF	TGTGCCAGTAGTCCCCTCGGGGACAGGGGGGACTACGAGCAGTACTTC
-	TRBV6-6	-	TRBJ2-1	CASSIGTLYNEQFF	TGTGCCAGCAGTATCGGGACTCTCTACAATGAGCAGTTCTTC
-	TRBV4-2	-	TRBJ2-1	CASSQERTSNNEQFF	TGTGCCAGCAGCCAAGAGAGGACGAGCAACAATGAGCAGTTCTTC
once	TRBV5-1	-	TRBJ2-1	CASSYVRSSYNEQFF	TGCGCCAGCAGCTATGTCAGGAGCTCCTACAATGAGCAGTTCTTC
-	TRBV4-2	-	TRBJ1-2	CASSLDVPRGRGYTF	TGTGCCAGCAGCTTGGACGTCCCCCGGGGGAGGGGCTACACCTTC
few	TRBV28	TRBD2	TRBJ2-2	CASHNPREGNTGELFF	TGTGCCAGCCACAACCCCCGGGAGGGGAACACCGGGGAGCTGTTTTTT
many	TRBV7-9	TRBD1	TRBJ1-6	CASSSTGQYNSPLHF	TGTGCCAGCAGCTCAACGGGACAGTATAATTCACCCCTCCACTTT
-	TRBV6-5	-	TRBJ1-1	CASSYFTGRVYEAFF	TGTGCCAGCAGTTACTTTACAGGGAGGGTTTATGAAGCTTTCTTT
-	TRBV29-1	-	TRBJ1-4	CSVELGQGSNEKLFF	TGCAGCGTTGAATTAGGCCAGGGTAGTAATGAAAAACTGTTTTTT
-	TRBV6-4	-	TRBJ1-1	CASSDSQGRAFF	TGTGCCAGCAGTGACTCGCAGGGGCGAGCTTTCTTT
-	TRBV4-3	TRBD1	TRBJ2-7	CASSPKWDSLYEQYF	TGCGCCAGCAGCCCGAAATGGGACAGTCTGTACGAGCAGTACTTC
-	TRBV30	TRBD1	TRBJ1-2	CAWTKDRDAGYTF	TGTGCCTGGACTAAGGACAGGGATGCTGGCTACACCTTC
-	TRBV18	-	TRBJ2-5	CASSRQAEETQYF	TGTGCCAGCTCGAGGCAGGCTGAAGAGACCCAGTACTTC
-	TRBV25-1	TRBD2	TRBJ2-3	CASSEYLASGRATDTQYF	TGTGCCAGCAGTGAATATCTGGCTAGCGGGAGGGCCACAGATACGCAGTATTTT
-	TRBV19	-	TRBJ1-1	CASSIGYTNTEAFF	TGTGCCAGTAGTATCGGGTATACGAACACTGAAGCTTTCTTT
-	TRBV27	TRBD1	TRBJ1-6	CASSFYGQGTSPLHF	TGTGCCAGCAGTTTTTATGGACAGGGAACTTCACCCCTCCACTTT
few	TRBV4-1	-	TRBJ2-7	CASSPHARGGYEQYF	TGCGCCAGCAGCCCCCACGCCAGGGGGGGATACGAGCAGTACTTC
-	TRBV18	TRBD1	TRBJ1-1	CASYRDRGRDTEAFF	TGTGCCAGTTACCGGGACAGGGGGCGAGACACTGAAGCTTTCTTT
-	TRBV5-4	-	TRBJ1-1	CASSLDQGRGTEAFF	TGTGCCAGCAGCCTAGACCAGGGGAGAGGTACTGAAGCTTTCTTT
-	TRBV19	TRBD1	TRBJ2-7	CASAGRQGAAEQYF	TGTGCCAGTGCAGGCCGACAGGGGGCGGCCGAGCAGTACTTC
many	TRBV5-6	-	TRBJ2-1	CASSLLRDEQFF	TGTGCCAGCAGCTTGCTGAGGGATGAGCAGTTCTTC
-	TRBV5-4	-	TRBJ1-1	CASKDGWNTEAFF	TGTGCCAGCAAGGACGGATGGAACACTGAAGCTTTCTTT
-	TRBV4-1	-	TRBJ2-7	CASSLQYTPFYEQYF	TGCGCCAGCAGCCTACAATATACCCCCTTCTACGAGCAGTACTTC
-	TRBV27	TRBD1	TRBJ2-5	CASSLDRVETQYF	TGTGCCAGCAGCTTGGACAGGGTGGAGACCCAGTACTTC
once	TRBV10-2	-	TRBJ2-2	CASSDRLANTGELFF	TGCGCCAGCAGTGATAGACTAGCGAACACCGGGGAGCTGTTTTTT